This paragraph covers one T cell receptor beta chain sequence. The data were obtained in a study of blood T cell repertoires in COVID-19. Study information: PBMCs, B-cell-depleted T cells, or T cells were the source of the cDNA or gDNA that made up the material.

CDR3 length equals 15 residues. The ends lost 6 bases at V and 5 bases at J; junction bases unmatched: 10. CDR1 and CDR2 (germline): LGHNA, YNFKEQ. Participants spanned ages about 18 to 95 years and resided in 20 to 25 US areas. Per the original data handling: Amplified reference gene primers provided the basis for estimating nucleated cell counts. Only in-frame clones appear in the TCRdb table, and some are missing; sequencing was by immunoSEQ multiplex PCR. The DNA gave D and trimming, while V, J and clone size come from that table. Counted here are around 170,000 clones, approximately 80% occurring once; the ten biggest clones make up approximately 12%.

Sequencing used PBMCs or T cells enriched from blood (not recorded which). The V gene is TRBV4-2, the J gene TRBJ1-2; TRBD1 agrees at 9 bases. The receptor was isolated from a man aged 50-59 years who had recovered from COVID-19. CDR3 DNA: TGTGCCAGCAGGACGGGACAGGGTAAGGGTTATGGCTACACCTTC. Translated, it gives CASRTGQGKGYGYTF.